This T cell receptor (beta chain) derives from a study of PD-L1 blockade in urothelial cancer. The overall study: Of 28 to 35 patients, twenty-five were males with bladder-origin urothelial cancer. Earlier, patients had received 0 to 3 chemotherapy regimens. Per blood sample, T cells had a median of around 150,000.

Concerning this clone itself: Its specificity is unknown.

The assay was immunoSEQ multiplex PCR, and TCRdb's table has in-frame clones only and misses some. The sample lists about 36,000 clones; more than 75% were seen once. The sample's time point: peripheral blood 6 weeks after treatment start. Whole-study findings and limits: Better progression-free and overall survival followed lower pretreatment blood clonality.

The CDR3 is 13 amino acids. Germline loops: CDR1 MNHNY, CDR2 SVGAGI (reference sequence). Trimming stripped 7 bases from V and 2 bases from J, with 11 bases between. The sequencing here drew on PBMCs, taken around atezolizumab (anti-PD-L1) treatment. This TCR was recovered from a man aged 35 to 55 with urothelial cancer. The chain joins TRBV6-6 to TRBJ1-2, with D hard to call. The CDR3 DNA follows: TGTGCCAGCAACCTGACACCCAACTATGGCTACACCTTC. Translation gives CASNLTPNYGYTF.